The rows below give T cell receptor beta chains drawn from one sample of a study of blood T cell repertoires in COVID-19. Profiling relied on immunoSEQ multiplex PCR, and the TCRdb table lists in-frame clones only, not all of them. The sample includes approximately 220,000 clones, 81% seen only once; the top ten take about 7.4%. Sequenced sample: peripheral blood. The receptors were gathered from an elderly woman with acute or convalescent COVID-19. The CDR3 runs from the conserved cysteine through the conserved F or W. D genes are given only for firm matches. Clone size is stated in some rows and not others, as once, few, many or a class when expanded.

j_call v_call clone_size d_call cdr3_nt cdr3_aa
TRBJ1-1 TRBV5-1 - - TGCGCCAGCAGCTTACAGGGAGTCACTGAAGCTTTCTTT CASSLQGVTEAFF
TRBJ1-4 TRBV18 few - TGTGCCAGCTCACCAGTAGGGGTGCCTAATGAAAAACTGTTTTTT CASSPVGVPNEKLFF
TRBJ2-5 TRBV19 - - TGTGCCAGTAGTATCTCACCGCAGGAGACCCAGTACTTC CASSISPQETQYF
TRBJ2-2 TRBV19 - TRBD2 TGTGCCACCTGCGGGAGGGAGGCCACCGGGGAGCTGTTTTTT CATCGREATGELFF
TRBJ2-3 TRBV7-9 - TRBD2 TGTGCCAGCAGCTTAGAGGGACGGAGCGGGGGGGCGACGCAGTATTTT CASSLEGRSGGATQYF
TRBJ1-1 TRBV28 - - TGTGCCAGCAGTTTAGCAGTTGGAGATACAGCTTTCTTT CASSLAVGDTAFF
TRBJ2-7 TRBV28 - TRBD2 TGTGCCAGCAGTTTAATCCGAGGGAGGGAATACGAGCAGTACTTC CASSLIRGREYEQYF
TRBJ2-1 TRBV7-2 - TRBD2 TGTGCCAGCAGCCCCGTAGCGGGGGGTAACAATGAGCAGTTCTTC CASSPVAGGNNEQFF
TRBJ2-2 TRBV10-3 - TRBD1 TGTGCCATCAGGGGGACAGGGGGCGCGAACACCGGGGAGCTGTTTTTT CAIRGTGGANTGELFF
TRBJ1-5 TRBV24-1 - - TGTGCCACCAGTGACTCAGGGCAGTTCAATCAGCCCCAGCATTTT CATSDSGQFNQPQHF
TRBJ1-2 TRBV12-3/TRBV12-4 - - TGTGCCAGCAGTTTTAGGGCGACAGGAGGCTACACCTTC CASSFRATGGYTF
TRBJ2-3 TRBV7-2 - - TGTGCCAGCAGCTTCAAGGGGGGGCCGACAGATACGCAGTATTTT CASSFKGGPTDTQYF
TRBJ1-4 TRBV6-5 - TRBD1 TGTGCCAGCAGGGTACAGGGGGGAAATGAAAAACTGTTTTTT CASRVQGGNEKLFF
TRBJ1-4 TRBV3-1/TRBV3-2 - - TGTGCCAGCAGCCAAGATCGCCAGGGTGGAACTAATGAAAAACTGTTTTTT CASSQDRQGGTNEKLFF
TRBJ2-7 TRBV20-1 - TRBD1 TGCAGTGCTAGTTCGGGACAGGGGGTCAACGAGCAGTACTTC CSASSGQGVNEQYF
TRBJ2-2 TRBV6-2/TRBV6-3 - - TGTGCCAGCAGTTACTCGAGGCAGGGCTACGGGGAGCTGTTTTTT CASSYSRQGYGELFF
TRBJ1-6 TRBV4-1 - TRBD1 TGCGCCAGCAGCCAAGGTGTAAGGGGTGTAGGGTTTGTAGGGGGCGATAATTCACCCCTCCACTTT CASSQGVRGVGFVGGDNSPLHF
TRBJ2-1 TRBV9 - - TGTGCCAGCAGCGTAGCTACGGGGCAGGGGCGCCTCGATGAGCAGTTCTTC CASSVATGQGRLDEQFF
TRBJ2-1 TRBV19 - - TGTGCCAGTAGTATCACGGGGTACAATGAGCAGTTCTTC CASSITGYNEQFF
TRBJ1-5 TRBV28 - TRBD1 TGTGCCAGCAGCCCGGACAGGTTCGGTCGCAATCAGCCCCAGCATTTT CASSPDRFGRNQPQHF
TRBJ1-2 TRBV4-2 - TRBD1 TGTGCCAGCAGCCAAGATTTTCGGACAGGGGCTATCCAGAATGGCTACACCTTC CASSQDFRTGAIQNGYTF
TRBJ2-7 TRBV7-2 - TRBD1 TGTGCCAGCAGCTTAGTGACAGGGGTCCGCGAGCAGTACTTC CASSLVTGVREQYF
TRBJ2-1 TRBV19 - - TGTGCCAGTAGAGGGGTGAGCTCCTACAATGAGCAGTTCTTC CASRGVSSYNEQFF
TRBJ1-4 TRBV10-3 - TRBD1 TGTGCCATCAGAGGACAGGGTTCGGGTGAAAAACTGTTTTTT CAIRGQGSGEKLFF
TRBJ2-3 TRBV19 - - TGTGCCAGTAGTATAGGGGCAGGGTCCACAGATACGCAGTATTTT CASSIGAGSTDTQYF
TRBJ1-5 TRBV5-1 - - TGCGCCAGCAGCCCGGAGGGCAATCAGCCCCAGCATTTT CASSPEGNQPQHF
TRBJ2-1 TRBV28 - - TGTGCCAGCAGTATGCATGGGGCGGAATCCTACAATGAGCAGTTCTTC CASSMHGAESYNEQFF
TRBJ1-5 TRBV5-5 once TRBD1 TGTGCCAGCAGCTTGGGGACAGGGGACCAGCCCCAGCATTTT CASSLGTGDQPQHF
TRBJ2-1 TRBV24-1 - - TGTGCCACCAGTGACCGCTCCTACAATGAGCAGTTCTTC CATSDRSYNEQFF
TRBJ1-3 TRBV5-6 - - TGTGCCAGCAGCTCACTTTATTCCCTGGACACTTTCTCTGGAAACACCATATATTTT CASSSLYSLDTFSGNTIYF
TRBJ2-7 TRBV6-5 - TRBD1 TGTGCCAGCAGTTACCAGGGGGCTGGGTACGAGCAGTACTTC CASSYQGAGYEQYF